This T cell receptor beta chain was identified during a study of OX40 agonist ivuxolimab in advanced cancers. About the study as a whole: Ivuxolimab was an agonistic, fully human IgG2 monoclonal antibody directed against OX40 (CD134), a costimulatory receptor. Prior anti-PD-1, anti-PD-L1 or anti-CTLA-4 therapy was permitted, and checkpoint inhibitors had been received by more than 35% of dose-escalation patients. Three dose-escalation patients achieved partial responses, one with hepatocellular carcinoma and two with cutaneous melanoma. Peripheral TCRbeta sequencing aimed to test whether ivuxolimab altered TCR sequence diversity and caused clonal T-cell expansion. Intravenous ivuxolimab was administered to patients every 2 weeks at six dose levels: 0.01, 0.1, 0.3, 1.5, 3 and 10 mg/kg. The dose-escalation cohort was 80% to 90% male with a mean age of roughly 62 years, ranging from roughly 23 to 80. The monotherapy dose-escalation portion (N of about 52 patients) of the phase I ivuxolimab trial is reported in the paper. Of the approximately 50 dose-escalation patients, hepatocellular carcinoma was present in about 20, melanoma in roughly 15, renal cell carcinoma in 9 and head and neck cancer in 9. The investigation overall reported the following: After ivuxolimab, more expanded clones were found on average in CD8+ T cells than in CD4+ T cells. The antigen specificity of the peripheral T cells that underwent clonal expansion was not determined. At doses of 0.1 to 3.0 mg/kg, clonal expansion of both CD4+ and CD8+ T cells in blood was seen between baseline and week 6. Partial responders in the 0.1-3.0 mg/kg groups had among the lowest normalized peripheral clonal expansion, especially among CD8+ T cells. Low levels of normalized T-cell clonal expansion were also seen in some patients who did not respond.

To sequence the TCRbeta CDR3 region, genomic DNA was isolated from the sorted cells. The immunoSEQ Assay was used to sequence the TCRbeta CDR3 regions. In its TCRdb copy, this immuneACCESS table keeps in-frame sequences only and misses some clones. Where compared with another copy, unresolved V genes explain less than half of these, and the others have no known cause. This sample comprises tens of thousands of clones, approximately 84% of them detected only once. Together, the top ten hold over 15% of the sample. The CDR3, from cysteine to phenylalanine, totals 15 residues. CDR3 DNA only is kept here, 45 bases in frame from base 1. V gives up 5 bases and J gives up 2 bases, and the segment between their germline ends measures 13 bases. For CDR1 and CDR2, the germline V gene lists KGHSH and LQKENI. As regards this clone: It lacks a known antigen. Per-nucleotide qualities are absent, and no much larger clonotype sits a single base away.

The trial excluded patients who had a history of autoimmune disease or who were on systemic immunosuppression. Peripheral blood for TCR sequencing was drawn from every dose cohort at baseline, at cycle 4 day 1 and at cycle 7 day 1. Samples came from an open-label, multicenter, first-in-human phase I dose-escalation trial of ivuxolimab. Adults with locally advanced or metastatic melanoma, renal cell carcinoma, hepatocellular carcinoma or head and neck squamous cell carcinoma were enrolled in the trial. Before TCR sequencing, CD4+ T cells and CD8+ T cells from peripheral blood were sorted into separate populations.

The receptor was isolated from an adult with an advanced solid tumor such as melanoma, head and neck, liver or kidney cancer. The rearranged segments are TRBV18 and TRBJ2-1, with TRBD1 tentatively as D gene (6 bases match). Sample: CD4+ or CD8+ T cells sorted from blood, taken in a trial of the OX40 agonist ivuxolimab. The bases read TGTGCCAGCTCAGTCTCTGGGGGCCCCTACAATGAGCAGTTCTTC. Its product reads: CASSVSGGPYNEQFF. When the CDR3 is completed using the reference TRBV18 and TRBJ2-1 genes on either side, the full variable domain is NAGVMQNPRHLVRRRGQEARLRCSPMKGHSHVYWYRQLPEEGLKFMVYLQKENIIDESGMPKERFSAEFPKEGPSILRIQQVVRGDSAAYFCASSVSGGPYNEQFFGPGTRLTVL.